The present T cell receptor beta chain was sequenced within a study of blood T cell repertoires in COVID-19. The data were produced by immunoSEQ multiplex PCR, yet TCRdb's version contains in-frame clones alone and is incomplete. The table lists roughly 160,000 clones, about 80% of them singletons. The CDR3 spans 15 residues. The V and J ends lost 4 bases and 1 base, in that order; junction bases with no gene match: 6. Germline V CDR1 and CDR2: LGHNA, YNFKEQ. The sample was PBMCs or T cells enriched from blood (not recorded which). The origin of this receptor is a woman in her 70s in a cohort exposed to, infected with or recovered from COVID-19 (not recorded which). V and J are TRBV4-2 and TRBJ2-5; 7 nucleotides agree with TRBD2. Here the CDR3 reads CASSRGRGTQETQYF. In DNA, the CDR3 is TGTGCCAGCAGCCGAGGGCGGGGGACCCAAGAGACCCAGTACTTC.